This TCR beta chain stems from a study of T-cell reconstitution after alpha-beta-depleted transplantation in children. This CDR3 has 16 amino acids. The germline V gene has CDR1 SGDLS and CDR2 YYNGEE. The V end was cut by 4 bases, the J end by 0 bases, with 11 bases between. TCRbeta library preparation incorporated unique molecular identifiers. TCRdb itself ran the PCR reads through MiXCR, one entry per CDR3 protein. This sample has some 590,000 distinct CDR3 sequences, with about 10% found just once. The TCR was taken from a human donor who donated a stem cell graft to a child with acute myeloid leukemia. This chain links TRBV9 with TRBJ2-6; tentative D call: TRBD1 (6 bases). Sequencing used PBMCs from the stem cell graft donor, obtained from the stem cell graft. The CDR3 nucleotides are TGTGCCAGCAGCAGACAAGGGGGCTCTGGGGCCAACGTCCTGACTTTC. Translation gives CASSRQGGSGANVLTF.